This T cell receptor (beta chain) was found in a study of blood T cell repertoires in COVID-19. Study details: Samples taken during acute and convalescent COVID-19 were collected in the United States, Italy and Spain. PBMCs, B-cell-depleted T cells, or T cells provided the cDNA or gDNA that made up the material.

The CDR3 sequence is 14 residues long. Germline lookup yields CDR1 SGHTA and CDR2 FQGTGA. With V trimmed by 0 bases and J by 4 bases, 2 bases remained unmatched. Sequenced by immunoSEQ multiplex PCR; TCRdb stores in-frame clones only, minus some. The sample yields 300,000 to 400,000 clones, about nine tenths seen once. The genes are TRBV7-3 and TRBJ1-1; 7 bases are a match to TRBD1. This receptor was taken from a man in his fifties or sixties who had recovered from COVID-19. The sample taken for sequencing was PBMCs or T cells enriched from blood (not recorded which). The CDR3 bases are TGTGCCAGCAGCTTAACAGGGGGCCCCACTGAAGCTTTCTTT. This sequence encodes CASSLTGGPTEAFF.